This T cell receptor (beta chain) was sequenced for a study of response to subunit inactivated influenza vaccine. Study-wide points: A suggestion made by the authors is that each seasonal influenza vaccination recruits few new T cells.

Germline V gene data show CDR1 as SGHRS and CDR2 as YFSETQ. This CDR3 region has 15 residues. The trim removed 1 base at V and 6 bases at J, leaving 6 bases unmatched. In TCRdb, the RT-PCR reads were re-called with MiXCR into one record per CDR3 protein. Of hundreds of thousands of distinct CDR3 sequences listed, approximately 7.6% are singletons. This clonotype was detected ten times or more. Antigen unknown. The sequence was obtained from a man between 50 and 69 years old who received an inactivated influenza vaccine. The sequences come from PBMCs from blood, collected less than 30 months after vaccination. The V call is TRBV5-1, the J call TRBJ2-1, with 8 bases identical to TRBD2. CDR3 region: CASSLTGTRGNEQFF. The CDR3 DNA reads TGCGCCAGCAGCTTGACTGGGACTAGAGGCAATGAGCAGTTCTTC.